The 17 T cell receptor beta chains in this list originate from one sample, sequenced in a study of cytomegalovirus exposure and HLA in healthy donors. TCRdb's table, derived via immunoSEQ multiplex PCR, lists solely in-frame clones and lacks some. The sample holds around 150,000 clones, 88% seen once. The sequencing input was PBMCs. These receptors were obtained from a man aged 18 to 29 in good health and CMV-seronegative.

The J gene is TRBJ1-1, the V gene TRBV11-2, with no clear D. This CDR3 is 11 amino acids long. Germline CDR1 SGHAT, CDR2 FQNNGV. V lost 5 bases and J lost 4, with 5 bases in between. CDR3 nucleotides: TGTGCCAGCAGCCCCCGCACTGAAGCTTTCTTT. Protein product: CASSPRTEAFF.

V usage is TRBV6-5 and J usage is TRBJ1-2; possible D gene TRBD1, 6 bases. Trimming shortened V by 1 base and J by 4 bases, and 16 bases separated the two germline ends. This CDR3 spans 16 amino acids. CDR1 MNHEY and CDR2 SVGAGI come from the germline V gene. CDR3 protein: CASSYLITDSPYGYTF. The CDR3 DNA follows: TGTGCCAGCAGTTACTTAATCACGGACAGTCCCTATGGCTACACCTTC.

This clone was recorded at least ten times. The chain is built from TRBV7-9 and TRBJ1-5; D remains ambiguous. V was clipped by 3 bases and J by 3 bases, with 9 bases between them. Germline loops: CDR1 SEHNR, CDR2 FQNEAQ (reference sequence). There are 14 residues in the CDR3. The CDR3 DNA sequence: TGTGCCAGCAGCTTCGAAACAGTCAATCAGCCCCAGCATTTT. Translation: CASSFETVNQPQHF.

This clone was detected only once. The chain has TRBV13 and TRBJ1-1; D is unresolved. Germline lookup yields CDR1 PRHDT and CDR2 FYEKMQ (reference sequence). The length of the CDR3 is 17 residues. V lost 5 bases to trimming and J lost 4 bases, with 23 bases between them. The CDR3 sequence: CASSARSTSVAVTEAFF. In nucleotides, the CDR3 is TGTGCCAGCAGCGCCCGTTCCACTTCGGTCGCGGTCACTGAAGCTTTCTTT.

This sequence joins TRBV7-9 and TRBJ2-7; possibly TRBD2 for D (6 bases). The germline V gene encodes CDR1 SEHNR and CDR2 FQNEAQ (reference sequence). Trimming left V 4 bases short and J 12 bases short, with 25 bases between. The CDR3 totals 15 residues. CDR3 DNA: TGTGCCAGCAGCTACGCCCAGGGAGGTTCGCCATTAATGTACTTC. This codes for CASSYAQGGSPLMYF.

The rearrangement joins TRBV7-9 to TRBJ2-3; D not resolved. Germline CDR1 SEHNR, CDR2 FQNEAQ (reference sequence). Trimming left V 7 bases short and J 4 bases short, with 9 bases between. The CDR3 has 12 amino acids. CDR3 nucleotides: TGTGCCAGCACCTATAGTGCAGATACGCAGTATTTT. Amino acid sequence: CASTYSADTQYF.

The chain uses TRBV7-9 and TRBJ2-6; 7 nucleotides align to TRBD1. This CDR3 region has 17 residues. Germline V gives CDR1 SEHNR, CDR2 FQNEAQ (reference sequence). V dropped 0 bases and J dropped 0; count of bases not matched to a gene: 2. CDR3 DNA sequence: TGTGCCAGCAGCTTAGCAGGGGGCTACTCTGGGGCCAACGTCCTGACTTTC. The encoded protein is CASSLAGGYSGANVLTF.

This chain links TRBV28 with TRBJ1-5, with D hard to call. Germline CDR1 reads MDHEN; CDR2 reads SYDVKM. Trimming left V 5 bases short and J 2 bases short, with 7 bases between. The CDR3 loop spans 13 amino acids. This CDR3 reads CASSGPRNQPQHF. The DNA of the CDR3 is TGTGCCAGCAGTGGGCCACGCAATCAGCCCCAGCATTTT. The full variable domain, with the rest looked up from reference TRBV28 and TRBJ1-5, is DVKVTQSSRYLVKRTGEKVFLECVQDMDHENMFWYRQDPGLGLRLIYFSYDVKMKEKGDIPEGYSVSREKKERFSLILESASTNQTSMYLCASSGPRNQPQHFGDGTRLSIL.

The genes are TRBV5-1 and TRBJ2-3; 9 bases line up with TRBD2. The germline CDR1 and CDR2 sequences are SGHRS and YFSETQ. This CDR3 is built from 17 residues. The V and J ends lost 2 bases and 6 bases, in that order; junction bases with no gene match: 13. CDR3 sequence reads: CASSFEHSGGPPDTQYF. The CDR3 DNA reads as TGCGCCAGCAGCTTTGAACATAGCGGGGGCCCGCCGGATACGCAGTATTTT.

The chain uses TRBV19 and TRBJ1-5; D unresolved. This CDR3 has 14 residues. Germline V gene data show CDR1 as LNHDA and CDR2 as SQIVND (reference sequence). V gave up 6 bases and J gave up 0 bases, with 9 bases separating them. In DNA form, the CDR3 reads TGTGCCAGTAGCACTAGAGTTAGCAATCAGCCCCAGCATTTT. It codes for CASSTRVSNQPQHF.

This rearrangement joins TRBV13 to TRBJ2-7; TRBD2 agrees at 10 bases. V lost 0 bases, J lost 2 bases, and 1 base stayed unmatched. CDR1 and CDR2 (germline): PRHDT, FYEKMQ (reference sequence). There are 15 residues in the CDR3. Here the CDR3 reads CASSLGSGGAYEQYF. The CDR3 coding sequence is TGTGCCAGCAGCTTAGGCAGCGGGGGGGCCTACGAGCAGTACTTC. Based on the CDR3 plus reference TRBV13 and TRBJ2-7, the full variable domain is AAGVIQSPRHLIKEKRETATLKCYPIPRHDTVYWYQQGPGQDPQFLISFYEKMQSDKGSIPDRFSAQQFSDYHSELNMSSLELGDSALYFCASSLGSGGAYEQYFGPGTRLTVT.

V and J are TRBV5-1 and TRBJ2-7, with a possible D match to TRBD1 (5 bases). The germline V and J ends were trimmed by 2 bases and 5 bases, with 8 bases remaining between them. There are 12 residues in the CDR3. Germline values: CDR1 SGHRS, CDR2 YFSETQ. The CDR3 DNA reads TGCGCCAGCAGCTTTGAAGGGGACGAGCAGTACTTC. Residues: CASSFEGDEQYF.

The V gene is TRBV27, the J gene TRBJ1-1; D unresolved. This CDR3 spans 12 amino acids. Germline CDR1 and CDR2: MNHEY and SMNVEV (reference sequence). V was clipped by 5 bases and J by 6 bases, with 10 bases between them. In nucleotides, the CDR3 is TGTGCCAGCAGTGCGGGTCCCTCTGAAGCTTTCTTT. The encoded protein is CASSAGPSEAFF.

The chain has TRBV7-9 and TRBJ1-3; tentative D call: TRBD1 (5 bases). Trimming removed 3 bases from V and 9 bases from J, with 18 bases in between. Germline V gives CDR1 SEHNR, CDR2 FQNEAQ (reference sequence). The CDR3 is 15 amino acids. CDR3 in amino acids: CASSFGRNRGSTIYF. CDR3 DNA: TGTGCCAGCAGCTTTGGACGCAACCGGGGGAGCACCATATATTTT.

The V and J genes are TRBV7-8 and TRBJ2-2; D is undetermined. Germline values: CDR1 SGHVS, CDR2 FQNEAQ. The CDR3 runs to 14 residues. Trimming left V 5 bases short and J 5 bases short, with 12 bases between. CDR3 region: CASSPGMWTGELFF. The CDR3 coding sequence is TGTGCCAGCAGCCCCGGTATGTGGACCGGGGAGCTGTTTTTT.

The V gene is TRBV5-1, the J gene TRBJ2-7; TRBD1 matches at 7 bases. V trimming: 3 bases; J trimming: 5 bases; junction bases outside the gene matches: 8. The V gene's germline CDR1 is SGHRS and CDR2 YFSETQ. The CDR3 runs 14 residues. CDR3 protein: CASSSVTGMNEQYF. The DNA of the CDR3 is TGCGCCAGCAGCTCCGTGACAGGGATGAACGAGCAGTACTTC.

On this clone itself: Other DNA variants within this sample encode the same CDR3. The rearrangement links TRBV6-5 to TRBJ1-1, with a weak D call TRBD1 (6 bases). The V gene lost 0 bases and the J gene lost 3 bases, with 11 bases spanning the gap. There are 15 residues in the CDR3. Germline V lookup: CDR1 MNHEY, CDR2 SVGAGI. The CDR3 loop is CASSYSKGGHTEAFF. The CDR3 nucleotides are TGTGCCAGCAGTTACTCGAAAGGGGGTCACACTGAAGCTTTCTTT.